This entry features one T cell receptor (beta chain) sequence. In this sample, this clonotype turned up many times. No cognate antigen has been identified for it. No much larger clonotype is one base removed from it; base qualities were not supplied. The instrument was an Illumina HiSeq 1500. In TCRdb, the public reads were trimmed at Q25 with fastp and aligned with MiXCR, with productive beta chains retained. A single entry per CDR3 protein holds the most common genes and DNA from its merged rows. Within this sample are about 69,000 distinct CDR3 sequences, with around 27% of them counted one time only. The ten most abundant clones make up 59% of the sample. Reading the germline V gene gives CDR1 SGHTA and CDR2 FQGNSA. The CDR3 sequence holds 15 residues, the cysteine and phenylalanine included. Of all the DNA, just the CDR3 is kept, 45 bases in frame from base 1. At the junction V is shortened by 3 bases and J by 5 bases; bases outside the gene matches: 5.

The label giving this sample's treatment or condition can be read as: in vitro stimulation with specific CMV peptide epitopes to enrich CMV-specific T cells. The sample is drawn from a study of T cell repertoires in cytomegalovirus infection (dated by TCRdb to the late 2010s). A note on the overall study: Alongside well-studied HLA-B-restricted epitopes, the peptide stimulations were aimed at recently identified HLA-C-restricted CMV epitopes, whose presentation resists viral immunomodulation. Donor HLA type was relevant to the analysis, because carriage of CMV infection together with the matching HLA type was indicated by public TCR beta signatures.

General findings and caveats noted by the study authors: Cumulative frequency of public TCR beta family members discriminated carriers of CMV infection plus the relevant HLA type in this cohort and an independent 352-donor cohort. The ex vivo response was dominated by HLA-C-restricted CMV-specific TCR beta clonotypes, and the single most frequent clonotype in two of eight donors was supplied by these HLA-C-restricted clonotypes.

This receptor was taken from a human donor in good health (CMV status not recorded). Some clones in this sample may be carry-over from other donors' samples. The rearranged chain carries TRBV7-2 and TRBJ2-3, with TRBD2 matching 10 junction bases. The sample was CD8+ T cells from cultured PBMCs, taken from culture after CMV antigen stimulation. The bases are TGTGCCAGCAGCTTTACAGCGGGAGGGCGAGATACGCAGTATTTT. It codes for CASSFTAGGRDTQYF.